Included here is one TCR beta chain sequence, with context. Its specificity is not known. Other nucleotide sequences in the sample specify the same CDR3. The data stem from a study of cytomegalovirus exposure and HLA in healthy donors. Study in general: When 398 donors were genotyped, over 80% of them were found to fall in the Caucasian-associated ancestry cluster. Findings and limits, study-wide: An analysis that was carried out later associated some 17,000 TCR beta sequences with HLA alleles at 0.05 false discovery rate. Apparent HLA restriction characterized most CMV-associated TCR beta chains in a later analysis.

The PCR ran on 60 Vbeta and 13 Jbeta primers. Some clones are missing from TCRdb's copy, which holds only in-frame ones; the method was immunoSEQ multiplex PCR. This table holds around 100,000 clones, around 75% found once. The CDR3 is 15 amino acids. V was clipped by 0 bases and J by 4 bases; unmatched bases: 3. CDR1 and CDR2 from the germline V gene are MNHNS and SASEGT. The sample was PBMCs. The rearrangement links TRBV6-1 to TRBJ2-1; 7 bases align to TRBD2. This TCR was recovered from a woman younger than 35 in good health and CMV-seropositive. CDR3 loop: CASSEAGGRYNEQFF. The CDR3 nucleotides read TGTGCCAGCAGTGAAGCGGGAGGGAGATACAATGAGCAGTTCTTC.